A single T cell receptor (beta chain) is shown here with its context. Clones were read by immunoSEQ multiplex PCR, and TCRdb kept only the in-frame ones, dropping some. Of more than 2 million clones listed, around 95% are singletons. Germline trimming cut 0 bases from V and 4 bases from J; bases unmatched to any gene: 7. CDR3 length equals 17 residues. The V gene's germline CDR1 is SGHRS and CDR2 YFSETQ. The data were taken from a study of shared clonotypes between healthy human individuals. This receptor was taken from a man between 18 and 35 years old in good health. The source material was naive CD4+ T cells sorted from blood. The subset: CD45RA+ positively selected. The chain links TRBV5-1 to TRBJ2-2; TRBD2 agrees at 9 bases. The CDR3 DNA follows: TGCGCCAGCAGCTTGGGGCCTAGCGGGGAGGTCACCGGGGAGCTGTTTTTT. The encoded protein is CASSLGPSGEVTGELFF.